This TCR beta chain was identified in a study of shared clonotypes between healthy human individuals. This clone was recorded only once. TCRdb keeps only in-frame clones here, not all; method: immunoSEQ multiplex PCR. The repertoire consists of about 2.4 million clones, with more than 85% occurring once and the leading ten covering more than 0.35%. This receptor was obtained from a man between 18 and 35 years old in good health. Some clones in this sample may be carry-over from other donors' samples. Source material: naive CD4+ T cells from PBMCs. Subset meaning: CD45RA+ positively selected.

The CDR3, as DNA: TGTGCCAGCTCAGCCGGGACAGCCCACTACGAGCAGTACTTC. Its protein is CASSAGTAHYEQYF. The genes are TRBV18 and TRBJ2-7; 7 bases are shared with TRBD1. Trimming at V came to 5 bases and at J to 3 bases, leaving 7 bases not matched to a gene. Germline CDR1 is KGHSH and CDR2 is LQKENI. CDR3 size: 14 residues.